This passage covers 32 T cell receptor beta chains from one sample sequenced in a study of blood T cell repertoires in COVID-19. Some clones are missing from TCRdb's copy, which holds only in-frame ones; the method was immunoSEQ multiplex PCR. The sample lists around 190,000 clones, roughly 77% occurring once. The sequenced sample was peripheral blood. These TCRs come from a man in his 70s with active or convalescent COVID-19.

A remark on this clone: Other DNA sequences within the sample encode an identical CDR3. The chain carries TRBV18 and TRBJ1-1; perhaps TRBD1 as D (5 bases). Trimming cost V 2 bases and J 1 base, with 8 bases left between them. There are 14 residues in the CDR3. In germline, CDR1 is KGHSH, CDR2 LQKENI. The CDR3 DNA sequence: TGTGCCAGCTCACCAGGGCAGGGGAACACTGAAGCTTTCTTT. It translates to CASSPGQGNTEAFF.

The rearrangement links TRBV19 to TRBJ1-2; 7 positions match TRBD1. The germline gives CDR1 LNHDA, CDR2 SQIVND (reference sequence). CDR3 length equals 15 residues. The J segment lost 6 bases and the V segment lost 6 bases, leaving 13 bases of the junction unmatched. CDR3 sequence (DNA): TGTGCCAGTAGCAACCCGGGACAGACTTTTAATGGCTACACCTTC. Its translation: CASSNPGQTFNGYTF. Complete variable domain (other parts from reference TRBV19 and TRBJ1-2): DGGITQSPKYLFRKEGQNVTLSCEQNLNHDAMYWYRQDPGQGLRLIYYSQIVNDFQKGDIAEGYSVSREKKESFPLTVTSAQKNPTAFYLCASSNPGQTFNGYTFGSGTRLTVV.

This chain uses TRBV19 with TRBJ2-3; TRBD2 aligns across 11 bases. Per the germline V gene, CDR1 is LNHDA and CDR2 is SQIVND (reference sequence). Trimming cost V 9 bases and J 1 base; bases outside gene matches: 12. CDR3 length: 17 residues. The CDR3 coding sequence is TGTGCCAGCTCCCGGACTAGCGGGCTTGTGGGCACAGATACGCAGTATTTT. Residues: CASSRTSGLVGTDTQYF.

The chain has TRBV24-1 and TRBJ2-7, with a weak D call TRBD1 (7 bases). Trimming took off 5 bases at V and 4 bases at J, with 14 bases between the two ends. The CDR3 totals 14 residues. CDR1 and CDR2 from the germline V gene are KGHDR and SFDVKD. Here the CDR3 DNA reads TGTGCCACCAGTGCAGCAGGGGGAGGTTACGAGCAGTACTTC. This translates into CATSAAGGGYEQYF.

This clone showed up many times. The V call is TRBV2, the J call TRBJ2-3, with 8 bases aligning to TRBD2. Germline V gives CDR1 SNHLY, CDR2 FYNNEI. Unmatched junction bases numbered 5, after V lost 6 bases and J lost 6 bases. The CDR3 is 13 residues long. CDR3 in DNA: TGTGCCAGCAGAGGCCAGCGGGGGGATACGCAGTATTTT. Its protein product is CASRGQRGDTQYF.

The V and J genes are TRBV27 and TRBJ1-5, with TRBD1 matching over 8 bases. Per the germline V gene, CDR1 is MNHEY and CDR2 is SMNVEV (reference sequence). The CDR3 extends over 17 amino acids. Germline trimming cut 6 bases from V and 0 bases from J; bases unmatched to any gene: 10. In nucleotides, the CDR3 is TGTGCCAGCAGGTGGACAGGGACCCTATATAGCAATCAGCCCCAGCATTTT. It translates to CASRWTGTLYSNQPQHF.

The V call is TRBV3-1 (or the pseudogene TRBV3-2), the J call TRBJ2-2, with TRBD2 matching over 12 bases. There are 17 residues in the CDR3. V shed 4 bases and J 6 bases; nucleotides not matched to a gene: 9. Germline V lookup: CDR1 LGHDT, CDR2 YNNKEL (reference sequence). The CDR3 is CASSLRTSGAHPGELFF. The CDR3 DNA follows: TGTGCCAGCAGCCTCAGGACTAGCGGGGCTCACCCCGGGGAGCTGTTTTTT.

This chain connects TRBV28 to TRBJ1-2; a possible D gene is TRBD1 (6 bases). This CDR3 is 15 amino acids long. Germline lookup yields CDR1 MDHEN and CDR2 SYDVKM. The V end lost 3 bases, the J end lost 4 bases, and 15 bases lay between the germline ends. This chain's CDR3 is CASSFSGGGGYGYTF. As DNA, the CDR3 is TGTGCCAGCAGTTTCTCCGGGGGCGGGGGCTATGGCTACACCTTC.

The chain recombines TRBV13 with TRBJ2-1; no reliable D call. Germline-derived CDR1 and CDR2 are PRHDT and FYEKMQ (reference sequence). The CDR3 is 11 residues long. Trimming cost V 3 bases and J 8 bases, with 5 bases left between them. The CDR3 spells CASSFQYEQFF. CDR3 nucleotide sequence: TGTGCCAGCAGCTTCCAATATGAGCAGTTCTTC.

The chain uses TRBV27 and TRBJ2-1; 12 bases fit TRBD2. The J segment lost 8 bases and the V segment lost 1 base, leaving 9 bases of the junction unmatched. The germline CDR1 and CDR2 sequences are MNHEY and SMNVEV (reference sequence). CDR3 length equals 17 residues. CDR3 amino acids: CASSLFPPASGGDEQFF. In DNA form, the CDR3 reads TGTGCCAGCAGTTTATTCCCCCCGGCTAGCGGGGGGGATGAGCAGTTCTTC.

The V gene is TRBV7-6, the J gene TRBJ2-5; 7 bases are shared with TRBD1. From germline, CDR1 is SGHVS and CDR2 FNYEAQ. Trimming at V came to 4 bases and at J to 4 bases, leaving 9 bases not matched to a gene. The CDR3 spans 15 residues. CDR3 in amino acids: CASSSTQGLGETQYF. The CDR3 DNA reads as TGTGCCAGCAGCTCGACACAGGGGTTAGGAGAGACCCAGTACTTC. The full variable domain, with the rest looked up from reference TRBV7-6 and TRBJ2-5, is GAGVSQSPRYKVTKRGQDVALRCDPISGHVSLYWYRQALGQGPEFLTYFNYEAQQDKSGLPNDRFSAERPEGSISTLTIQRTEQRDSAMYRCASSSTQGLGETQYFGPGTRLLVL.

This clone appeared a few times. The V gene is TRBV27, the J gene TRBJ1-1, with 9 nucleotides matching TRBD1. The germline CDR1 and CDR2 sequences are MNHEY and SMNVEV (reference sequence). This CDR3 has 17 amino acids. V dropped 5 bases and J dropped 3; count of bases not matched to a gene: 13. CDR3 sequence reads: CASSPTDRGGLDTEAFF. The CDR3 DNA is TGTGCCAGCAGTCCCACGGACAGGGGAGGGCTGGACACTGAAGCTTTCTTT.

V is TRBV5-8 and J is TRBJ2-3, with D perhaps TRBD1 (6 bases). The V and J ends lost 5 bases and 0 bases respectively, with 13 bases between them. The germline CDR1 and CDR2 sequences are SGHTS and YDEGEE. The CDR3 runs to 15 residues. The CDR3 nucleotides are TGTGCCAGCAGTTACCAGGGGAGAAGCACAGATACGCAGTATTTT. Translated, it gives CASSYQGRSTDTQYF.

J is TRBJ1-6 and V is TRBV30; 10 nucleotides line up with TRBD1. CDR3 size: 13 residues. Germline V gives CDR1 GTSNPN, CDR2 SVGIG (reference sequence). V shed 3 bases, J shed 8 bases, and the junction held 1 base outside the gene matches. The CDR3 region is CAWSGQGDSPLHF. The CDR3 DNA reads TGTGCCTGGAGCGGACAGGGGGATTCACCCCTCCACTTT.

This clone was seen more than once but under ten times. The chain is built from TRBV28 and TRBJ1-6; no clear D. The length of the CDR3 is 13 residues. Germline V CDR1 and CDR2: MDHEN, SYDVKM. Trimming stripped 6 bases from V and 9 bases from J, with 12 bases between. As DNA, the CDR3 is TGTGCCAGCAGAGGACTCAGCAGTTCACCCCTCCACTTT. This codes for CASRGLSSSPLHF.

CDR3 in amino acids: CASSRGRGRNEQFF. CDR3 coding DNA: TGCGCCAGCAGCCGGGGGCGCGGGCGGAATGAGCAGTTCTTC. The rearrangement joins TRBV4-3 to TRBJ2-1; the D gene is possibly TRBD1 (6 bases). V dropped 4 bases and J dropped 7 bases, with 14 bases sitting between them. The germline CDR1 and CDR2 sequences are LGHNA and YSLEER. The CDR3 is 14 residues long.

The rearrangement uses TRBV6-2 or TRBV6-3 and TRBJ1-2; 7 bases agree with TRBD1. Unmatched junction bases numbered 10, after V lost 5 bases and J lost 4 bases. CDR3 length: 15 amino acids. Germline CDR1 and CDR2: MNHEY and SVGEGT. For the CDR3, the DNA is TGTGCCAGCAGTCGACCGGGACAGATTTTCTATGGCTACACCTTC. Amino acid sequence: CASSRPGQIFYGYTF.

This rearrangement joins TRBV5-1 to TRBJ1-1; possibly TRBD1 for D (6 bases). Germline V CDR1 and CDR2: SGHRS, YFSETQ. The CDR3 has 16 amino acids. Trimming left V 2 bases short and J 1 base short, with 15 bases between. CDR3 sequence (DNA): TGCGCCAGCAGCTTAGGTAGGGGGTCCCCGAACACTGAAGCTTTCTTT. As protein: CASSLGRGSPNTEAFF.

This chain links TRBV27 with TRBJ1-2, with TRBD1 matching 7 bases. Germline assignment: CDR1 MNHEY and CDR2 SMNVEV (reference sequence). This CDR3 has 16 amino acids. V dropped 0 bases and J dropped 7; count of bases not matched to a gene: 11. CDR3 nucleotide sequence: TGTGCCAGCAGTTTATCGTACGCAGGGGGAAATGGTGGCTACACCTTC. Encoded protein: CASSLSYAGGNGGYTF.

This chain uses TRBV2 with TRBJ2-3; unclear D gene. The V end lost 2 bases, the J end lost 8 bases, and 8 bases lay between the germline ends. CDR1 SNHLY and CDR2 FYNNEI come from the germline V gene. The CDR3 extends over 12 amino acids. CDR3 nucleotides: TGTGCCAGCAGTGAAAGGCAGCGTACGCAGTATTTT. As protein: CASSERQRTQYF. Together with reference TRBV2 and TRBJ2-3, the CDR3 gives the full variable domain: EPEVTQTPSHQVTQMGQEVILRCVPISNHLYFYWYRQILGQKVEFLVSFYNNEISEKSEIFDDQFSVERPDGSNFTLKIRSTKLEDSAMYFCASSERQRTQYFGPGTRLTVL.

Written as DNA, the CDR3 is TGTGCCAGCAGTTCCTCGGAGCAGGGGAGTGAAAAACTGTTTTTT. It yields the protein CASSSSEQGSEKLFF. This chain joins TRBV6-6 and TRBJ1-4; TRBD1 is a possible D gene (6 bases). The CDR3 loop spans 15 amino acids. In germline, CDR1 is MNHNY, CDR2 SVGAGI (reference sequence). The V gene lost 4 bases and the J gene lost 7 bases, with 16 bases spanning the gap.

The chain links TRBV30 to TRBJ2-7, with TRBD1 as a possible D gene (6 bases). Germline V gives CDR1 GTSNPN, CDR2 SVGIG (reference sequence). Deletions cut 0 bases from V and 4 bases from J, with 13 bases between. The CDR3 extends over 14 amino acids. The CDR3 here is CAWSVSGAGYEQYF. Here the CDR3 DNA reads TGTGCCTGGAGTGTCTCAGGGGCTGGGTACGAGCAGTACTTC.

This chain links TRBV6-5 with TRBJ2-3, with 8 bases aligning to TRBD2. CDR1 is MNHEY, CDR2 SVGAGI, per germline. This CDR3 spans 14 amino acids. V lost 7 bases and J lost 2; bases outside the gene matches: 5. The DNA for the CDR3 is TGTGCCAGCATGTCAGCGGGGGACACAGATACGCAGTATTTT. It codes for CASMSAGDTDTQYF.

This chain connects TRBV5-4 to TRBJ1-3; 9 bases line up with TRBD1. This CDR3 contains 16 residues. Germline V gene data show CDR1 as SGHNT and CDR2 as YYREEE (reference sequence). The V and J ends lost 0 bases and 8 bases, in that order; junction bases with no gene match: 9. The CDR3 region has the DNA TGTGCCAGCAGCTTGGGGGGACAGGGTAGTTCGGACACCATATATTTT. Translation: CASSLGGQGSSDTIYF.

This rearrangement joins TRBV7-3 to TRBJ2-1, with TRBD1 identical over 8 bases. Trimming at V came to 5 bases and at J to 2 bases, leaving 5 bases not matched to a gene. CDR1 and CDR2 from the germline V gene are SGHTA and FQGTGA. The CDR3 has 15 amino acids. The chain's CDR3 is CASSPRTGPYNEQFF. CDR3 bases: TGTGCCAGCAGCCCCAGGACAGGGCCCTACAATGAGCAGTTCTTC.

This sequence joins TRBV27 and TRBJ1-5, with D possibly matching TRBD1 (5 bases). The germline V gene encodes CDR1 MNHEY and CDR2 SMNVEV (reference sequence). V was trimmed by 6 bases and J by 10 bases, leaving 19 bases between them. The CDR3 loop spans 14 amino acids. The CDR3 DNA follows: TGTGCCAGCAGCCAGGGAGGGGCTAATCTCCCCCAGCATTTT. It translates to CASSQGGANLPQHF.

The J gene is TRBJ2-1, the V gene TRBV9, with TRBD2 identical over 9 bases. The CDR3 is 17 residues long. The V gene end was trimmed by 4 bases and the J gene end by 0 bases; junction bases not matched to a gene: 8. The germline gives CDR1 SGDLS, CDR2 YYNGEE. The CDR3 coding sequence is TGTGCCAGCAGCCCGGGGGAGGGACTAGCCTCCTACAATGAGCAGTTCTTC. Protein sequence: CASSPGEGLASYNEQFF.

The rearrangement links TRBV6-6 to TRBJ1-6; 7 positions match TRBD1. The V gene end was trimmed by 5 bases and the J gene end by 6 bases; junction bases not matched to a gene: 10. The CDR3 consists of 16 residues. The germline V gene has CDR1 MNHNY and CDR2 SVGAGI (reference sequence). CDR3 in DNA: TGTGCCAGCAGTACGACCCGGGGACAGAGTAATTCACCCCTCCACTTT. Translation: CASSTTRGQSNSPLHF.

This clone has more than one count but fewer than ten. V gene TRBV12-2 combines with J gene TRBJ2-5; the DNA was not used to check the table's D call, TRBD1. TRBV12-2 is deemed a pseudogene. This CDR3 has 14 residues. CDR3 DNA: TGTGCAAGTCGCTTGGGCAGGGGGCAAGAGACCCAGTACTTC. Protein sequence: CASRLGRGQETQYF.

The chain links TRBV12-1 to TRBJ1-6. TRBV12-1 represents a pseudogene. The CDR3 sequence is 15 residues long. CDR3 amino acids: CASSPRGGRIPPLHF. CDR3 coding DNA: TGTGCCAGCAGCCCCCGCGGGGGGCGTATTCCACCCCTCCACTTT.

CDR3 nucleotide sequence: TGTGCCAGCAGTACGGACTGGGCGAGCGGGGAGCTGTTTTTT. It translates to CASSTDWASGELFF. The V call is TRBV7-9, the J call TRBJ2-2, with D possibly being TRBD2 (5 bases). This CDR3 region has 14 residues. Trimming shortened V by 6 bases and J by 7 bases, and 15 bases separated the two germline ends. Germline V gives CDR1 SEHNR, CDR2 FQNEAQ (reference sequence). The full variable domain, its missing parts supplied by reference TRBV7-9 and TRBJ2-2, is DTGVSQNPRHKITKRGQNVTFRCDPISEHNRLYWYRQTLGQGPEFLTYFQNEAQLEKSRLLSDRFSAERPKGSFSTLEIQRTEQGDSAMYLCASSTDWASGELFFGEGSRLTVL.

The chain carries TRBV2 and TRBJ2-5, with D possibly being TRBD2 (5 bases). In germline, CDR1 is SNHLY, CDR2 FYNNEI. Trimming stripped 0 bases from V and 5 bases from J, with 10 bases between. This CDR3 is built from 14 residues. The CDR3 coding sequence is TGTGCCAGCAGTGAAGCCCGGCGAGGGGAGACCCAGTACTTC. Translated, it gives CASSEARRGETQYF.